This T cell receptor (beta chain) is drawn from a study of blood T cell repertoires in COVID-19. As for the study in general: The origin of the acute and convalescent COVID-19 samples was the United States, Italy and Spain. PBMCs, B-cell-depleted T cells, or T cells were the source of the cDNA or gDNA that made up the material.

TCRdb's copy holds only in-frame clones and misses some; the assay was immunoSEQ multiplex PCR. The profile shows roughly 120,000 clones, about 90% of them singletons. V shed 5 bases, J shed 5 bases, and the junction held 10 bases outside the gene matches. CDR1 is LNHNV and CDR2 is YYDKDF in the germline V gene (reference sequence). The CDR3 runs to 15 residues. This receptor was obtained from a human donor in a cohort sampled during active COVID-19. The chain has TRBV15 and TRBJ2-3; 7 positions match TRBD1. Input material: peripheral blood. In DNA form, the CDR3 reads TGTGCCACCAGCGAAGACAGGGTAGGAGGAGATACGCAGTATTTT. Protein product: CATSEDRVGGDTQYF. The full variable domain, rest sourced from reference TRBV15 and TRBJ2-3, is DAMVIQNPRYQVTQFGKPVTLSCSQTLNHNVMYWYQQKSSQAPKLLFHYYDKDFNNEADTPDNFQSRRPNTSFCFLDIRSPGLGDTAMYLCATSEDRVGGDTQYFGPGTRLTVL.